Below are 28 T cell receptor beta chains sequenced from a single sample in a study of preoperative IRX-2 immunotherapy in early breast cancer. As for treatment: preoperative locoregional IRX-2 cytokine immunotherapy. Repertoires were generated with immunoSEQ multiplex PCR, while TCRdb's copy carries only in-frame clones and drops some. The sample lists 25,000 to 30,000 clones; 70% to 85% were seen once. The specimen was collected from a patient treated with IRX-2 immunotherapy. The receptor set was obtained from a human donor with breast cancer.

In its sample, this clone was seen a few times. V gene TRBV6-8 combines with J gene TRBJ1-1, with 7 bases fitting TRBD1. Germline V lookup: CDR1 MNHGY, CDR2 SAAAGT. V trimming: 5 bases; J trimming: 6 bases; junction bases outside the gene matches: 9. This CDR3 has 14 amino acids. The CDR3 DNA follows: TGTGCCAGCAGTCCGTGGGGACAGAAGTCTGAAGCTTTCTTT. It yields the protein CASSPWGQKSEAFF.

This chain links TRBV2 with TRBJ1-5; maybe TRBD1 (6 bases). Per the germline V gene, CDR1 is SNHLY and CDR2 is FYNNEI. The CDR3 extends over 15 amino acids. V gave up 3 bases and J gave up 7 bases, with 16 bases separating them. The chain's CDR3 is CASSDAAGAVQPQHF. CDR3 bases: TGTGCCAGCAGTGACGCGGCAGGGGCGGTACAGCCCCAGCATTTT.

This clone was seen just once. This chain connects TRBV18 to TRBJ2-7; the D gene is possibly TRBD2 (6 bases). Germline values: CDR1 KGHSH, CDR2 LQKENI. The length of the CDR3 is 14 residues. Deletions cut 4 bases from V and 2 bases from J, with 12 bases between. CDR3 region: CASSLGGLPYEQYF. DNA of the CDR3: TGTGCCAGCTCACTTGGGGGGTTACCCTACGAGCAGTACTTC.

A single count supports this clone. This chain joins TRBV6-8 and TRBJ2-2; 8 bases align to TRBD2. This CDR3 region has 16 residues. The germline V gene has CDR1 MNHGY and CDR2 SAAAGT. V was pared by 8 bases and J by 6 bases, with 14 bases of the junction left unmatched. The CDR3 reads CASSKREAGGAGELFF. CDR3 nucleotides: TGTGCCAGCTCCAAAAGGGAGGCGGGGGGCGCCGGGGAGCTGTTTTTT.

This clone showed up just a few times. V and J are TRBV18 and TRBJ2-6; no clear D gene. CDR1 and CDR2 from the germline V gene are KGHSH and LQKENI. V was shortened by 5 bases and J by 1 base, with 0 bases between the two germline ends. CDR3 length equals 12 residues. The CDR3 DNA reads as TGTGCCAGCTCATCTGGGGCCAACGTCCTGACTTTC. This codes for CASSSGANVLTF.

V is TRBV7-6 and J is TRBJ1-2, with no clear D. Germline CDR1 reads SGHVS; CDR2 reads FNYEAQ. The length of the CDR3 is 14 residues. The V end was cut by 3 bases, the J end by 8 bases, with 16 bases between. The CDR3 DNA follows: TGTGCCAGCAGCTTGACGGGCGGTGCCTGGGGCTACACCTTC. As protein: CASSLTGGAWGYTF.

The chain uses TRBV5-1 and TRBJ2-5; no clear D. Germline assignment: CDR1 SGHRS and CDR2 YFSETQ. The length of the CDR3 is 14 residues. Trimming pared 0 bases from V and 5 bases from J, leaving 11 bases between. The CDR3 reads CASSLGATRETQYF. CDR3 DNA sequence: TGCGCCAGCAGCTTGGGAGCAACACGGGAGACCCAGTACTTC.

In DNA form, the CDR3 reads TGTGCCAGCAGAAGACGGGGAGGCGATCAGCCCCAGCATTTT. Translated, it gives CASRRRGGDQPQHF. The V and J genes are TRBV6-8 and TRBJ1-5; D not resolved. The V gene lost 6 bases and the J gene lost 5 bases, with 14 bases spanning the gap. Germline values: CDR1 MNHGY, CDR2 SAAAGT. The CDR3 extends over 14 amino acids.

With regard to this clone: The junction departs from the called germline gene at one end, perhaps through a read error. The chain couples TRBV7-4 to TRBJ2-1, with D tentatively TRBD1 or TRBD2 (5 bases each). Germline V gives CDR1 SGHVT, CDR2 SQSDAQ. This CDR3 is built from 14 residues. DNA of the CDR3: TGTGCCAGCAGCCCCCGGGGCTCCTTCAATGAGCAGTTCTTC. This translates into CASSPRGSFNEQFF.

This clone came up a few times. The genes are TRBV28 and TRBJ1-5; D is unresolved. With 2 bases removed from V and 6 bases from J, the gap between germline ends came to 8 bases. CDR1 is MDHEN, CDR2 SYDVKM, per germline. The CDR3 has 13 residues. CDR3 nucleotides: TGTGCCAGCAGTTTAGTGCCCCCTCAGCCCCAGCATTTT. Encoded protein: CASSLVPPQPQHF.

The rearrangement joins TRBV18 to TRBJ2-1; no firm D call. The CDR3 is 13 amino acids. Looked up from germline, CDR1 is KGHSH and CDR2 is LQKENI. V dropped 3 bases and J dropped 0 bases, with 3 bases sitting between them. CDR3 loop: CASSPYSYNEQFF. CDR3 DNA: TGTGCCAGCTCACCGTACTCCTACAATGAGCAGTTCTTC.

The chain is built from TRBV7-6 and TRBJ1-2; D is possibly TRBD1 (5 bases). Germline assignment: CDR1 SGHVS and CDR2 FNYEAQ. V was cut by 3 bases and J by 7 bases, with 15 bases left in between. The CDR3 is 14 residues long. The CDR3 nucleotides read TGTGCCAGCAGCTTGCGGGCCAGGGAGGGTGGCTACACCTTC. This sequence encodes CASSLRAREGGYTF.

The chain combines TRBV6-8 with TRBJ1-5; unclear D gene. CDR3 length: 12 residues. Germline values: CDR1 MNHGY, CDR2 SAAAGT. Trimming removed 6 bases from V and 7 bases from J, with 10 bases in between. The CDR3 DNA reads as TGTGCCAGCAGAGGTCCGGGGCAGCCCCAGCATTTT. It codes for CASRGPGQPQHF.

The chain employs TRBV6-7 and TRBJ2-3; 9 bases map to TRBD1. TRBV6-7 is an ORF; its function is uncertain. This CDR3 is 15 amino acids long. Unmatched junction bases numbered 10, after V lost 2 bases and J lost 10 bases. CDR3 DNA: TGTGCCAGCAGTTACGTGGGACAGGGTACCTCAGCGCAGTATTTT. Translated, it gives CASSYVGQGTSAQYF.

Only one count was recorded for this clone. This sequence joins TRBV19 and TRBJ2-3; a weak D match, TRBD2 (6 bases). Germline CDR1 reads LNHDA; CDR2 reads SQIVND (reference sequence). Trimming cost V 3 bases and J 3 bases, with 19 bases left between them. The CDR3 spans 17 residues. CDR3 coding DNA: TGTGCCAGTAGTATTGGTGGTGGCGGGATCTGGACAGATACGCAGTATTTT. Translation gives CASSIGGGGIWTDTQYF.

The chain recombines TRBV15 with TRBJ2-1; 7 bases are a match to TRBD1. Germline V gives CDR1 LNHNV, CDR2 YYDKDF (reference sequence). The J segment lost 4 bases and the V segment lost 1 base, leaving 1 base of the junction unmatched. The CDR3 is 14 residues long. CDR3: CATSRVQGYNEQFF. CDR3 in DNA: TGTGCCACCAGCAGAGTACAGGGGTACAATGAGCAGTTCTTC.

The V gene is TRBV6-8, the J gene TRBJ1-5; D ambiguous. Germline-derived CDR1 and CDR2 are MNHGY and SAAAGT. V was clipped by 6 bases and J by 3 bases, with 9 bases between them. The CDR3 consists of 13 residues. The CDR3 loop reads CASREQANQPQHF. DNA for the CDR3: TGTGCCAGCAGAGAGCAGGCCAATCAGCCCCAGCATTTT.

The chain has TRBV6-8 and TRBJ2-7; D not resolved. V lost 5 bases and J lost 2, with 10 bases in between. Germline CDR1 MNHGY, CDR2 SAAAGT. This CDR3 has 13 amino acids. CDR3 coding DNA: TGTGCCAGCAGTCAGACACCCACCTACGAGCAGTACTTC. It yields the protein CASSQTPTYEQYF.

This chain uses TRBV19 with TRBJ2-5; 8 nucleotides agree with TRBD1. The CDR3 has 15 amino acids. Germline-derived CDR1 and CDR2 are LNHDA and SQIVND (reference sequence). V shed 6 bases, J shed 7 bases, and the junction held 13 bases outside the gene matches. The CDR3 nucleotides are TGTGCCAGTAGCGCACAGGGGGTACCCCGGGGGACCCAGTACTTC. Its translation: CASSAQGVPRGTQYF. The full variable domain, completed using reference TRBV19 and TRBJ2-5, is DGGITQSPKYLFRKEGQNVTLSCEQNLNHDAMYWYRQDPGQGLRLIYYSQIVNDFQKGDIAEGYSVSREKKESFPLTVTSAQKNPTAFYLCASSAQGVPRGTQYFGPGTRLLVL.

The chain joins TRBV6-8 to TRBJ1-5; D unresolved. The CDR3 totals 14 residues. Germline values: CDR1 MNHGY, CDR2 SAAAGT. V lost 2 bases, J lost 2 bases, and 7 bases lay in between. CDR3 DNA sequence: TGTGCCAGCAGTTACGGCCGGGGCAATCAGCCCCAGCATTTT. This encodes CASSYGRGNQPQHF.

The chain carries TRBV11-3 and TRBJ1-2; D perhaps matches TRBD1 (5 bases). The CDR3 covers 14 residues. Germline V gives CDR1 SGHNT, CDR2 YENEEA. Deletions cut 5 bases from V and 6 bases from J, with 16 bases between. CDR3: CASSQVRGEDGYTF. CDR3 nucleotide sequence: TGTGCCAGCAGCCAAGTGAGAGGGGAGGATGGCTACACCTTC. The variable domain in full, completed from reference TRBV11-3 and TRBJ1-2, reads EAGVVQSPRYKIIEKKQPVAFWCNPISGHNTLYWYLQNLGQGPELLIRYENEEAVDDSQLPKDRFSAERLKGVDSTLKIQPAELGDSAVYLCASSQVRGEDGYTFGSGTRLTVV.

This clone was counted a few times. The chain links TRBV6-8 to TRBJ2-3; D is unresolved. Germline V gene lookup returns CDR1 MNHGY and CDR2 SAAAGT. With 5 bases removed from V and 5 bases from J, the gap between germline ends came to 8 bases. The CDR3 consists of 12 residues. DNA of the CDR3: TGTGCCAGCAGTCCCTTCGAAGATACGCAGTATTTT. Its protein is CASSPFEDTQYF.

V usage is TRBV11-3 and J usage is TRBJ2-1; 7 positions match TRBD2. This CDR3 spans 17 amino acids. Germline V gene data show CDR1 as SGHNT and CDR2 as YENEEA. V shed 5 bases and J 4 bases; nucleotides not matched to a gene: 14. CDR3 loop: CASSPGGGGGLYNEQFF. The CDR3 bases are TGTGCCAGCAGCCCGGGGGGAGGCGGGGGACTTTACAATGAGCAGTTCTTC.

The V gene is TRBV7-6, the J gene TRBJ2-5; D possibly corresponds to TRBD2 (7 bases). Germline V lookup: CDR1 SGHVS, CDR2 FNYEAQ. The CDR3 consists of 15 residues. V gave up 1 base and J gave up 2 bases, with 11 bases separating them. Here the CDR3 reads CASSLGGGVQETQYF. The CDR3 DNA reads TGTGCCAGCAGCTTAGGGGGGGGCGTGCAAGAGACCCAGTACTTC.

The chain joins TRBV18 to TRBJ2-7, with 10 bases aligning to TRBD1. The germline V gene encodes CDR1 KGHSH and CDR2 LQKENI. Trimming at V came to 5 bases and at J to 5 bases, leaving 9 bases not matched to a gene. The CDR3 length is 15 residues. CDR3 amino acids: CASSGYRDRGDEQYF. CDR3 nucleotides: TGTGCCAGCTCAGGGTACAGGGACAGGGGCGACGAGCAGTACTTC.

The genes are TRBV6-8 and TRBJ2-3; a possible D gene is TRBD2 (5 bases). CDR3 length: 13 amino acids. The germline gives CDR1 MNHGY, CDR2 SAAAGT. Trimming stripped 3 bases from V and 3 bases from J, with 7 bases between. The CDR3 DNA reads as TGTGCCAGCAGTTATCCGGGGACAGATACGCAGTATTTT. Translated: CASSYPGTDTQYF.

The chain is built from TRBV5-1 and TRBJ2-5; the D call may be TRBD1 or TRBD2 (5 bases each). The CDR3 runs to 14 residues. CDR1 is SGHRS, CDR2 YFSETQ, per germline. The V end lost 0 bases, the J end lost 4 bases, and 10 bases lay between the germline ends. CDR3 nucleotide sequence: TGCGCCAGCAGCTTGGCTACTGGGGGAGAGACCCAGTACTTC. This encodes CASSLATGGETQYF.

This clone came up a few times. The genes are TRBV18 and TRBJ1-6, with a possible D match to TRBD1 (5 bases). The germline V gene has CDR1 KGHSH and CDR2 LQKENI. The CDR3 consists of 15 residues. V was shortened by 3 bases and J by 4 bases, with 10 bases between the two germline ends. CDR3 coding DNA: TGTGCCAGCTCACCCGCCGGGACGTATAATTCACCCCTCCACTTT. Translation: CASSPAGTYNSPLHF. The variable domain in full, completed from reference TRBV18 and TRBJ1-6, reads NAGVMQNPRHLVRRRGQEARLRCSPMKGHSHVYWYRQLPEEGLKFMVYLQKENIIDESGMPKERFSAEFPKEGPSILRIQQVVRGDSAAYFCASSPAGTYNSPLHFGNGTRLTVT.